The T cell receptor (beta chain) described here comes from a study of cytomegalovirus exposure and HLA in healthy donors. Across the whole study: From donors who were HLA-typed, an early data release held 65 million to 85 million unique TCRs.

CDR1 and CDR2 (germline): SGDLS, YYNGEE. Trimming cost V 6 bases and J 9 bases, with 15 bases left between them. The CDR3 has 12 residues. The study's findings and limits: With DRB1 most and HLA-C fewest, TCR association rates differed between HLA loci in a later analysis. In all likelihood, a cluster of highly shared sequence variants was a sequencing artifact. It was confirmed in vitro that a few of the CMV-associated chains were specific for CMV antigens.

With respect to this clone: Its antigen remains unknown.

PCR involved 60 Vbeta and 13 Jbeta primers. Assay used: immunoSEQ multiplex PCR; TCRdb lists only in-frame clones, some missing. The repertoire holds 90,000 to 120,000 clones, with 81% as singletons. Sequencing was done on a sample of PBMCs. The rearrangement uses TRBV9 and TRBJ1-2, with D perhaps matching TRBD1 (6 bases). The TCR was taken from a man aged 25 to 40 in good health and CMV-seronegative. This chain's CDR3 is CASNGQRFSYTF. For the CDR3, the DNA is TGTGCCAGCAATGGACAGCGTTTTAGCTACACCTTC.